Listed below are T cell receptor beta chains from one sample, sequenced in a study of blood T cells in healthy people across ages. TCRdb reanalysed the 5' RACE reads using MiXCR and keeps one entry per CDR3 protein. The sample lists more than 1,400,000 distinct CDR3 sequences, around 39% occurring once. Sequencing input: blood. The receptors originated from a woman aged 18-29 years in good health. Each CDR3 is given with its conserved first and last residue. A D gene is named only where the DNA matches it firmly.

.	.	TRBV12-3/TRBV12-4	CASTLSSAYNEQYF
TRBJ1-2	.	TRBV28	CASNQEWDGYTF
TRBJ1-2	.	TRBV10-1	CASSERCQGMGGYTF
TRBJ1-1	.	TRBV10-2	CASSDIREHEAFF
TRBJ2-1	.	TRBV28	CASSRRAGGSKEQFF
TRBJ1-2	.	TRBV11-2	CASSLVTFRYGYTF
TRBJ2-1	.	TRBV20-1	CSARPPSLYNEQFF
TRBJ1-1	.	TRBV3-1	CASSQDLGQNTEAFF
TRBJ2-5	TRBD2	TRBV12-3/TRBV12-4	CASSLGTTEETQYF
TRBJ2-7	.	TRBV27	CASSLLRILSYEQYF
TRBJ2-1	.	TRBV5-1	CASSLGHSTYNEQFF
TRBJ1-6	.	TRBV28	CASRTVSYNSPLHF
TRBJ2-3	TRBD2	TRBV12-3/TRBV12-4	CASSFWEGTQYF
TRBJ2-5	.	TRBV9	CASSSHGKETQYF
TRBJ2-6	.	TRBV28	CASSGGGANVLTF
TRBJ2-5	.	TRBV6-6	CASSYRSQGRETQYF
TRBJ2-4	.	TRBV14	CASSQYDRRFDKNIQYF
TRBJ1-5	TRBD1	TRBV5-1	CANLRDRGNQPQHF
TRBJ1-1	.	TRBV27	CASSLSIGGNTEAFF
TRBJ2-1	TRBD2	TRBV7-3	CASSPTSGEAEQFF
TRBJ2-3	.	TRBV13	CASSAPWAGKQYF
TRBJ2-7	.	TRBV7-2	CASSLAGTPEQYF
TRBJ2-7	TRBD2	TRBV10-3	CAIRPQGTSGTTTYNEQYF
TRBJ2-1	.	TRBV6-5	CASSSYGGNEQFF
TRBJ2-2	.	TRBV7-9	CASSSWRVDTGELFF
TRBJ2-2	.	TRBV12-3/TRBV12-4	CASSLEGGRLFF
TRBJ2-7	.	TRBV6-1	CASKSGGLWYEQYF
TRBJ2-1	TRBD1	TRBV12-3/TRBV12-4	CASRRQGDEQFF
TRBJ2-7	.	TRBV20-1	CSAPLGGVPYEQYF
.	TRBD1	TRBV18	CASSPGTGISEQYF
TRBJ2-5	.	TRBV9	CASSVGSVGETQYF
TRBJ2-3	.	TRBV11-2	CASRLGSADTQYF
TRBJ1-3	.	TRBV4-1	CASSQDRGTGNTIYF
TRBJ2-1	TRBD2	TRBV4-1	CASSQCSGGYNDQFF
TRBJ1-1	TRBD1	TRBV7-9	CASRPGQGMPEAFF
TRBJ2-7	.	TRBV27	CASSSSRGVSYEQYF
TRBJ1-6	.	TRBV20-1	CSSGGGEGSPPHF
TRBJ2-3	.	TRBV7-7	CASSSGLGASDTQYF
TRBJ2-1	TRBD2	TRBV20-1	CSAPPGTSGNEEQFF
TRBJ2-5	.	TRBV5-4	CASSPSPDSQETQYF
TRBJ2-3	.	TRBV2	CASSELDGRHTRKTDTQYF
.	.	TRBV7-2	CASSQQRETQYF